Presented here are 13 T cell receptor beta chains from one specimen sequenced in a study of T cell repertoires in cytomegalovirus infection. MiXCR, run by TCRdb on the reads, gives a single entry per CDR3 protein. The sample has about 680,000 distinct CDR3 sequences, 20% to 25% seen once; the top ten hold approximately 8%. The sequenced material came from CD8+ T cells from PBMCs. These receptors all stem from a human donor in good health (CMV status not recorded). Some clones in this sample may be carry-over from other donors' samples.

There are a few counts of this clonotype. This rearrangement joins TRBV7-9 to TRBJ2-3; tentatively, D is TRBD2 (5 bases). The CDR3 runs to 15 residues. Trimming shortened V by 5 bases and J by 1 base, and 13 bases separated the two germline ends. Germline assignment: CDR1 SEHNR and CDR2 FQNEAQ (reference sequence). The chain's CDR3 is CASSQPERGTDTQYF. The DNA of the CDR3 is TGTGCCAGCAGCCAACCCGAGAGGGGCACAGATACGCAGTATTTT.

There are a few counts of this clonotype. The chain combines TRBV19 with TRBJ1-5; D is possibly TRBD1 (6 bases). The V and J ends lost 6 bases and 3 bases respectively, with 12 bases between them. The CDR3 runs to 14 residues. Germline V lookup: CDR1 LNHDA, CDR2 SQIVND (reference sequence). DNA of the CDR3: TGTGCCAGTAGCACCCAGGGGATCAATCAGCCCCAGCATTTT. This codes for CASSTQGINQPQHF.

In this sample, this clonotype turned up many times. The CDR3 spells CASTRTGVTEAFF. DNA for the CDR3: TGTGCCAGCACCAGAACCGGGGTCACTGAAGCTTTCTTT. V is TRBV6-1 and J is TRBJ1-1, with D hard to call. V dropped 7 bases and J dropped 4 bases, with 13 bases sitting between them. Germline lookup yields CDR1 MNHNS and CDR2 SASEGT. The CDR3 is made up of 13 amino acids.

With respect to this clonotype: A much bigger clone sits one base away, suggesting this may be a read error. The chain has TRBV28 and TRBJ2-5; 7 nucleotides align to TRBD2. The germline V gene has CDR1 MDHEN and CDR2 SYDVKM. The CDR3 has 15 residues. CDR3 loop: CVSTLGGGVQETQYF. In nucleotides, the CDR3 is TGTGTCAGCACTTTAGGCGGGGGTGTTCAAGAGACCCAGTACTTC.

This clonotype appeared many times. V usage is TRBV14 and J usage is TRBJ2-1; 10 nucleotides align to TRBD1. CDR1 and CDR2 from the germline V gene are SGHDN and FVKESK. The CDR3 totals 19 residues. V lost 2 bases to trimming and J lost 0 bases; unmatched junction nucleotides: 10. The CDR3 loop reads CASSQRDRGTFSSYNEQFF. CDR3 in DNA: TGTGCCAGCAGCCAAAGGGACAGGGGCACCTTTAGCTCCTACAATGAGCAGTTCTTC.

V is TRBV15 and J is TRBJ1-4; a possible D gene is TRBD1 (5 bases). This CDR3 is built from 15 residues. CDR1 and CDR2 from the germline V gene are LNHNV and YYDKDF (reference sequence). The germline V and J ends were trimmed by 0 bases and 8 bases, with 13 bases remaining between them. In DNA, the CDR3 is TGTGCCACCAGCAGAGAATCGGACAATATGGAAAAACTGTTTTTT. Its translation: CATSRESDNMEKLFF. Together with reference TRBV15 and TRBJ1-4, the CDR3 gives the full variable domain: DAMVIQNPRYQVTQFGKPVTLSCSQTLNHNVMYWYQQKSSQAPKLLFHYYDKDFNNEADTPDNFQSRRPNTSFCFLDIRSPGLGDTAMYLCATSRESDNMEKLFFGSGTQLSVL.

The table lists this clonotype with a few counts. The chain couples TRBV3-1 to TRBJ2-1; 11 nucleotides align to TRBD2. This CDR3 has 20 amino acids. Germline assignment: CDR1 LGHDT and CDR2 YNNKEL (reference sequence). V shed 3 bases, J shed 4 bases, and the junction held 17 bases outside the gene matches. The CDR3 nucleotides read TGTGCCAGCAGCCACTTAGGGGTCACTAGCGGGGGACCTCTATACAATGAGCAGTTCTTC. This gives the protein CASSHLGVTSGGPLYNEQFF.

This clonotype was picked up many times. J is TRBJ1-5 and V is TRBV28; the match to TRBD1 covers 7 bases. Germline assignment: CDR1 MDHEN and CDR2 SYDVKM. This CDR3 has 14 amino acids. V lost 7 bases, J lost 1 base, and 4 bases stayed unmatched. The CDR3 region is CASNTGASNQPQHF. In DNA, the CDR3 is TGTGCCAGCAACACAGGGGCCAGCAATCAGCCCCAGCATTTT.

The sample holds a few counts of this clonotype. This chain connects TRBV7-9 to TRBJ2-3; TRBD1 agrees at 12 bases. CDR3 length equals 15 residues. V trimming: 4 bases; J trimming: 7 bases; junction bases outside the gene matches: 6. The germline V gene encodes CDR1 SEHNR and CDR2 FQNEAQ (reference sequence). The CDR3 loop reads CASSYRDRGRNTQYF. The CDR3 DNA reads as TGTGCCAGCAGCTACCGGGACAGGGGGCGAAATACGCAGTATTTT. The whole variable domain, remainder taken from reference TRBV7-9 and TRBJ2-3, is DTGVSQNPRHKITKRGQNVTFRCDPISEHNRLYWYRQTLGQGPEFLTYFQNEAQLEKSRLLSDRFSAERPKGSFSTLEIQRTEQGDSAMYLCASSYRDRGRNTQYFGPGTRLTVL.

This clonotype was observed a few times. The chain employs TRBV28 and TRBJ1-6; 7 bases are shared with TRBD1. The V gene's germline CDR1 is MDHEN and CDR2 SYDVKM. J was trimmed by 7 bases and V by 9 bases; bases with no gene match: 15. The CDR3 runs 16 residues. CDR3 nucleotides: TGTGCCAGTTCTCTCTCCTTGACAGGGCCAAATTCACCCCTCCACTTT. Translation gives CASSLSLTGPNSPLHF. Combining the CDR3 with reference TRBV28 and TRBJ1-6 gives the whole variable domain DVKVTQSSRYLVKRTGEKVFLECVQDMDHENMFWYRQDPGLGLRLIYFSYDVKMKEKGDIPEGYSVSREKKERFSLILESASTNQTSMYLCASSLSLTGPNSPLHFGNGTRLTVT.

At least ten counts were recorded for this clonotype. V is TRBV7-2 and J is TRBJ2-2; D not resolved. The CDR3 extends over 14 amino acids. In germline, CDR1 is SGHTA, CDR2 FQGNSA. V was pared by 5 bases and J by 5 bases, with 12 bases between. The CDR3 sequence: CASSLPYGTGELFF. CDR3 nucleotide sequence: TGTGCCAGCAGCCTCCCGTATGGTACCGGGGAGCTGTTTTTT.

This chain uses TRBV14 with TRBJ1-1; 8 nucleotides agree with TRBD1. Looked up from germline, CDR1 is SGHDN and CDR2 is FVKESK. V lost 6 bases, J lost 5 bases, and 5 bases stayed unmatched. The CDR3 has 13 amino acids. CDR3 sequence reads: CASRPDRVTEAFF. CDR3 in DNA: TGTGCCAGCAGACCGGACAGGGTTACTGAAGCTTTCTTT.

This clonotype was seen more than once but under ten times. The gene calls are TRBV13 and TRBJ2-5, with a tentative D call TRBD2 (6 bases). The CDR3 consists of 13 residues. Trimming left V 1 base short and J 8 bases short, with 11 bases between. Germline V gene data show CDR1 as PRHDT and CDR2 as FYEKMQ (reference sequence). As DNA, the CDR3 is TGTGCCAGCAGCTTAGTTGGGGAGGCTACCCAGTACTTC. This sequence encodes CASSLVGEATQYF.